Below are 5 T cell receptor beta chains sequenced from a single sample in a study of T-cell reconstitution after alpha-beta-depleted transplantation in children. Unique molecular identifiers were used to barcode this TCRbeta library. Each CDR3 protein gets one entry after TCRdb re-called the PCR reads with MiXCR. This table holds some 250,000 distinct CDR3 sequences, more than 10% found once. The sequenced sample was PBMCs from the stem cell graft donor, obtained from the stem cell graft. Every receptor here comes from a human donor who donated a stem cell graft to a child with acute lymphoblastic leukemia.

This clonotype was picked up many times. The gene calls are TRBV6-2 or TRBV6-3 and TRBJ2-1; a possible D gene is TRBD2 (6 bases). Germline-derived CDR1 and CDR2 are MNHEY and SVGEGT. This CDR3 region has 14 residues. Between the trimmed V and J ends, which lost 8 bases and 0 bases, there was a span of 11 bases. CDR3: CASSAGSSYNEQFF. In DNA, the CDR3 is TGTGCCAGCTCCGCGGGGAGCTCCTACAATGAGCAGTTCTTC.

This clonotype was counted at least ten times. The V gene is TRBV10-3, the J gene TRBJ1-6; TRBD1 aligns across 8 bases. This CDR3 is 16 amino acids long. The V gene's germline CDR1 is ENHRY and CDR2 SYGVKD. V lost 3 bases, J lost 7 bases, and 8 bases stayed unmatched. The CDR3 region has the DNA TGTGCCATCAGTGACCTGCCGACAGGGGACAATTCACCCCTCCACTTT. Protein sequence: CAISDLPTGDNSPLHF.

The chain is built from TRBV20-1 and TRBJ2-3; 8 bases map to TRBD1. This CDR3 spans 10 amino acids. The V gene end was trimmed by 5 bases and the J gene end by 12 bases; junction bases not matched to a gene: 4. Looked up from germline, CDR1 is DFQATT and CDR2 is SNEGSKA (reference sequence). In DNA form, the CDR3 reads TGCAGTGCTGCGGACAGGGAACAGTATTTT. Protein: CSAADREQYF.

This clonotype appeared many times. CDR3 nucleotide sequence: TGTGCCAGCAGTTCCCCGCCTCGTACTAGGACGCAGTATTTT. Translating it yields CASSSPPRTRTQYF. The rearrangement joins TRBV28 to TRBJ2-3, with D maybe TRBD2 (5 bases). V gave up 4 bases and J gave up 9 bases, with 17 bases separating them. From germline, CDR1 is MDHEN and CDR2 SYDVKM. This CDR3 is 14 amino acids long.

This clonotype was observed at least ten times. V is TRBV4-3 and J is TRBJ2-7; D uncertain. The germline CDR1 and CDR2 sequences are LGHNA and YSLEER. The V and J ends lost 0 bases and 6 bases respectively, with 9 bases between them. The length of the CDR3 is 13 residues. The CDR3 here is CASSQDAMGEQYF. CDR3 in DNA: TGCGCCAGCAGCCAAGATGCAATGGGCGAGCAGTACTTC.